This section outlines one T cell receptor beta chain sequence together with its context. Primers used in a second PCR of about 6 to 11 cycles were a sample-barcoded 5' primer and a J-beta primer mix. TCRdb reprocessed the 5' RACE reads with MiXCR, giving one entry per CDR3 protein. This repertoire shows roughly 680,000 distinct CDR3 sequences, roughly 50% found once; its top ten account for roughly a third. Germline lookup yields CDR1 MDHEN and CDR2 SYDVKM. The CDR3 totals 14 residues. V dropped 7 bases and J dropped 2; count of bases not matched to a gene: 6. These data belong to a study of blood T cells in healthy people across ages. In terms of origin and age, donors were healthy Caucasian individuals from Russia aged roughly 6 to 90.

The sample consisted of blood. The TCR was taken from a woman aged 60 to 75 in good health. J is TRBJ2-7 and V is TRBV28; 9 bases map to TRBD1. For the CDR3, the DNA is TGTGCCAGCACCAAGACAGGGGGAACCTACGAGCAGTACTTC. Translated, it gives CASTKTGGTYEQYF.